The sequence of this TCR beta chain was determined in a study of beta chain features in type 1 diabetes. Study-wide findings and caveats: Diminished insertions and augmented deletions at VDJ junctions characterized type 1 diabetes patients.

Each of the CD4+ naive, central memory, regulatory and stem cell-like memory populations was sorted via CD45RO/CCR7/CD25/CD127/CD95/CD27. Sorting produced populations that all topped 95% purity. Of the isolated RNA, all was reverse transcribed, and so the sequenced material was expressed TCRB transcripts. Libraries were prepared by immunoSEQ multiplex PCR; TCRdb keeps only in-frame clonotypes and omits some of them. The sample consists of about half a million clones, 30% of them appearing once. CDR1 and CDR2 from the germline V gene are GTSNPN and SVGIG (reference sequence). This CDR3 is 12 amino acids long. The V gene end was trimmed by 5 bases and the J gene end by 8 bases; junction bases not matched to a gene: 8. On this clone itself: Its target is unknown.

Specimen: naive CD4+ T cells from blood. This chain connects TRBV30 to TRBJ1-2; 7 nucleotides line up with TRBD1. This TCR was sampled from a man between 18 and 35 years old in good health. This CDR3 is CAWDRDAKGYTF. The CDR3 nucleotides are TGTGCCTGGGACAGGGATGCGAAGGGCTACACCTTC.